These 16 T cell receptor beta chains were all obtained from the same sample, sequenced in a study of spatial heterogeneity in lung cancer. Time point reported: sample taken at primary tumor resection. No cells were sorted before sequencing. The whole RNA sequenced was extracted from tumor, nontumor lung or frozen PBMC. One entry per CDR3 protein results from TCRdb running MiXCR on the 5' RACE reads. Here the sample spans about 42,000 distinct CDR3 sequences, approximately 7% being singletons. This sample comprised PBMCs, obtained at surgery. The receptors stem from a female donor with early-stage non-small cell lung cancer.

This clonotype was seen many times. The chain uses TRBV12-3 or TRBV12-4 and TRBJ1-2; D not certain. Trimming removed 6 bases at V and 6 bases at J, with 11 bases between. The CDR3 is made up of 12 amino acids. The CDR3 DNA follows: TGTGCCAGCAGGAGGACTGTGGATGGCTACACCTTC. Residues: CASRRTVDGYTF.

The table lists this clonotype with a few counts. This CDR3 reads CASSLEGAGPQHF. CDR3 bases: TGTGCCAGCAGCTTAGAAGGGGCTGGGCCCCAGCATTTT. The chain joins TRBV7-9 to TRBJ1-5; D may be TRBD1 (5 bases). CDR3 length: 13 residues. Germline V gene lookup returns CDR1 SEHNR and CDR2 FQNEAQ (reference sequence). Trimming removed 1 base from V and 9 bases from J, with 10 bases in between.

This clonotype occurred a few times. This sequence joins TRBV12-3 or TRBV12-4 and TRBJ2-5, with TRBD1 matching over 7 bases. V trimming: 6 bases; J trimming: 5 bases; junction bases outside the gene matches: 9. The CDR3 is 14 residues long. CDR3 region: CASRLTGRRETQYF. CDR3 DNA sequence: TGTGCCAGCAGGTTGACAGGGCGACGGGAGACCCAGTACTTC.

This clonotype was seen at least ten times. The chain has TRBV19 and TRBJ2-7, with 9 nucleotides matching TRBD1. J lost 0 bases, V lost 7 bases, and 7 bases had no gene match. Germline V lookup: CDR1 LNHDA, CDR2 SQIVND (reference sequence). The CDR3 covers 15 residues. The CDR3 DNA sequence: TGTGCCAGTACCCCCGCGACAGGGGGCTCCTACGAGCAGTACTTC. It encodes CASTPATGGSYEQYF.

The rearrangement links TRBV9 to TRBJ1-4; 8 nucleotides align to TRBD1. The CDR3 spans 14 residues. Unmatched junction bases numbered 4, after V lost 3 bases and J lost 6 bases. Germline V gene lookup returns CDR1 SGDLS and CDR2 YYNGEE. The CDR3, as DNA: TGTGCCAGCAGCGCCGGACAGGGACATGAAAAACTGTTTTTT. Translation: CASSAGQGHEKLFF.

At least ten counts were recorded for this clonotype. This chain uses TRBV29-1 with TRBJ2-5; D gene ambiguous. V lost 4 bases to trimming and J lost 5 bases, with 11 bases between them. The germline V gene has CDR1 SQVTM and CDR2 ANQGSEA. The CDR3 runs to 12 residues. CDR3: CSVVSGSETQYF. CDR3 bases: TGCAGCGTTGTTTCAGGTTCGGAGACCCAGTACTTC.

Points on this clonotype: This may stem from a read error, because a much larger clone lies one nucleotide away. Because the CDR3 is missing its conserved closing phenylalanine or tryptophan, this is likely a read error. The V call is TRBV6-2 or TRBV6-3, the J call TRBJ2-1, with D perhaps matching TRBD1 (5 bases). The CDR3 extends over 13 amino acids. Germline CDR1 is MNHEY and CDR2 is SVGEGT. V lost 8 bases, J lost 11 bases, and 19 bases lay in between. This CDR3 is CASLTQPQGKQFL. The CDR3 nucleotides read TGTGCCAGCCTTACCCAACCCCAGGGAAAGCAGTTCTTA.

This clonotype has just a few counts. The genes are TRBV5-1 and TRBJ2-5; 7 bases fit TRBD1. CDR3 length: 16 amino acids. Germline V gives CDR1 SGHRS, CDR2 YFSETQ. V lost 0 bases to trimming and J lost 1 base; unmatched junction nucleotides: 6. CDR3 DNA: TGCGCCAGCAGCTTGGAGGGCAGGGGGATCCAAGAGACCCAGTACTTC. This sequence encodes CASSLEGRGIQETQYF.

V gene TRBV7-2 combines with J gene TRBJ1-6; D perhaps matches TRBD1 (6 bases). Germline V lookup: CDR1 SGHTA, CDR2 FQGNSA. Trimming stripped 2 bases from V and 7 bases from J, with 15 bases between. The CDR3 sequence is 16 residues long. The CDR3 DNA reads as TGTGCCAGCAGCTTACAACCGGGCGGGACAAATTCACCCCTCCACTTT. Amino acids: CASSLQPGGTNSPLHF. Supplemented by reference TRBV7-2 and TRBJ1-6, the full variable domain reads GAGVSQSPSNKVTEKGKDVELRCDPISGHTALYWYRQSLGQGLEFLIYFQGNSAPDKSGLPSDRFSAERTGGSVSTLTIQRTQQEDSAVYLCASSLQPGGTNSPLHFGNGTRLTVT.

V is TRBV10-3 and J is TRBJ2-1; 9 bases are shared with TRBD2. Germline V gene lookup returns CDR1 ENHRY and CDR2 SYGVKD. V gave up 7 bases and J gave up 0 bases; unmatched junction bases: 4. The length of the CDR3 is 15 residues. The CDR3 is CAIKRTSDSYNEQFF. CDR3 nucleotide sequence: TGTGCCATCAAGAGGACTAGCGACTCCTACAATGAGCAGTTCTTC.

This clonotype was counted between two and nine times. V gene TRBV11-2 combines with J gene TRBJ2-5, with no clear D. The CDR3 extends over 14 amino acids. The germline V gene has CDR1 SGHAT and CDR2 FQNNGV. V was pared by 1 base and J by 4 bases, with 10 bases between. This CDR3 is CASSLGGNVETQYF. The CDR3, as DNA: TGTGCCAGCAGCTTAGGGGGAAACGTAGAGACCCAGTACTTC.

The chain joins TRBV7-8 to TRBJ1-2, with D unclear. Per the germline V gene, CDR1 is SGHVS and CDR2 is FQNEAQ. This CDR3 has 13 residues. V was cut by 1 base and J by 7 bases, with 10 bases left in between. The CDR3 nucleotides are TGTGCCAGCAGCTTAGACATAGTGGCTGGCTACACCTTC. Residues: CASSLDIVAGYTF.

The genes are TRBV27 and TRBJ1-6; 10 bases agree with TRBD1. V shed 5 bases, J shed 7 bases, and the junction held 14 bases outside the gene matches. Per germline, CDR1 MNHEY and CDR2 SMNVEV (reference sequence). The CDR3 runs to 18 residues. The CDR3 loop is CASSPNVRDRGRNSPLHF. CDR3 DNA: TGTGCCAGCAGTCCGAACGTACGGGACAGGGGAAGGAATTCACCCCTCCACTTT.

This clonotype was found many times. The rearrangement uses TRBV7-2 and TRBJ2-6; a weak D match, TRBD2 (6 bases). The CDR3 loop spans 16 amino acids. The germline gives CDR1 SGHTA, CDR2 FQGNSA. V shed 7 bases and J shed 0 bases, with 13 bases lying between them. The CDR3 is CASTPTGVSGANVLTF. The CDR3 nucleotides are TGTGCCAGCACCCCCACGGGAGTCTCTGGGGCCAACGTCCTGACTTTC.

The V gene is TRBV19, the J gene TRBJ2-5; TRBD2 is a possible D gene (6 bases). V was clipped by 0 bases and J by 3 bases, with 14 bases between them. In germline, CDR1 is LNHDA, CDR2 SQIVND (reference sequence). The CDR3 length is 16 residues. Here the CDR3 reads CASSIEILGGEETQYF. The CDR3 nucleotides are TGTGCCAGTAGTATAGAAATTCTCGGGGGAGAAGAGACCCAGTACTTC.

V usage is TRBV7-6 and J usage is TRBJ2-2, with TRBD2 identical over 7 bases. The CDR3 totals 16 residues. The germline CDR1 and CDR2 sequences are SGHVS and FNYEAQ. V lost 1 base, J lost 5 bases, and 7 bases stayed unmatched. The CDR3 spells CASSLVPGGVTGELFF. CDR3 nucleotides: TGTGCCAGCAGCTTAGTGCCGGGGGGTGTAACCGGGGAGCTGTTTTTT.